This TCR beta chain was obtained from a study of cytomegalovirus exposure and HLA in healthy donors. At the level of the study: There were fewer than 130 million unique TCR beta sequences, drawn from about 179 million T cells, in an earlier analysis. Notes on the study in general: Earlier results showed most TCR beta V segments being productive about 87% or about 30% of the time. Reported results showed that the classifier diagnosed cytomegalovirus status with high specificity and sensitivity.

About this clone: As yet, its antigen is unknown.

The PCR ran on 60 Vbeta and 13 Jbeta primers. Sequencing used immunoSEQ multiplex PCR; TCRdb keeps in-frame clones, though not all of them. The sample has 130,000 to 150,000 clones, over 70% seen once; the top ten hold approximately 1%. The TCR was taken from a man between 18 and 35 years old in good health and CMV-seronegative. Sequenced material: PBMCs.

The CDR3 here is CASRLHGGIQYF. The CDR3 nucleotides read TGTGCCAGCAGGCTTCACGGAGGCATTCAGTACTTC. The chain couples TRBV6-1 to TRBJ2-4; D perhaps matches TRBD2 (5 bases). V was trimmed by 6 bases and J by 9 bases, leaving 12 bases between them. The CDR3 is 12 amino acids. The germline gives CDR1 MNHNS, CDR2 SASEGT.